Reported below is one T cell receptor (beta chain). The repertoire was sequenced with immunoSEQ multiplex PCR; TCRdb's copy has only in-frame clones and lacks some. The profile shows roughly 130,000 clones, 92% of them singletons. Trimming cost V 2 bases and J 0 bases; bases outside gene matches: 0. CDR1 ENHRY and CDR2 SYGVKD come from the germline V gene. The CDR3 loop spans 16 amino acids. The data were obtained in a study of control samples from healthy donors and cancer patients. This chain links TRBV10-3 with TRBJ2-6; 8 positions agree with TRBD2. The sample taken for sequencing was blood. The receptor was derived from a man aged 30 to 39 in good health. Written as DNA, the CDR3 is TGTGCCATCAGTGAGCGGGAGGGCTCTGGGGCCAACGTCCTGACTTTC. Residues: CAISEREGSGANVLTF.